This TCR beta chain stems from a study of blood T cell repertoires in COVID-19. Study background: PBMCs, B-cell-depleted T cells, or T cells provided the cDNA or gDNA that made up the material.

From germline, CDR1 is SGHRS and CDR2 YFSETQ. Trimming at V came to 3 bases and at J to 2 bases, leaving 5 bases not matched to a gene. The CDR3 contains 15 residues. The table lists this clone with many counts. Individuals aged roughly 18 to 90 years were recruited from about two dozen US areas. Grouping used clinical history reported by participants in a survey and questionnaire. Original data processing: Reference gene primer amplification gave nucleated cell count estimates. TCRdb's copy holds only in-frame clones and misses some; the assay was immunoSEQ multiplex PCR. V, J and clone size are those of that table, while D and trimming were read from the DNA. The sample has some 270,000 clones, about 85% seen once.

The sequencing input was PBMCs or T cells enriched from blood (not recorded which). This chain joins TRBV5-1 and TRBJ2-1; 7 bases are shared with TRBD2. The sequence came from a woman aged 50 to 65 who had been exposed to COVID-19. CDR3 nucleotides: TGCGCCAGCAGCTGGGAGGGGCTAACCTACAATGAGCAGTTCTTC. This gives the protein CASSWEGLTYNEQFF.